This entry describes one TCR beta chain. Its antigen is still unknown. The germline gives CDR1 MNHEY, CDR2 SMNVEV (reference sequence). The J segment lost 3 bases and the V segment lost 2 bases, leaving 7 bases of the junction unmatched. The length of the CDR3 is 15 residues. The data are from a study of siplizumab effects on memory and regulatory T cells. Produced via immunoSEQ multiplex PCR; TCRdb's table is partial and in-frame only. Seen here are some 100,000 clones, 95% to 97% observed once, and the top ten hold roughly 0.031%. Whole-study findings and limits: Major contributors to the alloresponse seemed to be naive T cells, which also appeared more diverse than memory cells.

J is TRBJ2-7 and V is TRBV27, with 7 bases identical to TRBD1. Specimen: naive CD4+ T cells sorted from blood. This sequence was found in a human donor in good health. As DNA, the CDR3 is TGTGCCAGCAGTTTAGAGGGGACAGTATACTACGAGCAGTACTTC. This codes for CASSLEGTVYYEQYF.